Presented here are 14 T cell receptor beta chains from one specimen sequenced in a study of CXCR3-negative and CXCR3-positive naive CD8 T cells. Study-wide results and caveats: Compared with CXCR3-negative naive cells, CXCR3-positive naive cells showed more hydrophobic TRB CDR3s.

UMI labels and 5' RACE were used to prepare the TRB cDNA libraries. TCRdb reworked the 5' RACE reads into one entry per CDR3 protein, no DNA. This sample's clone table lists about 150,000 distinct CDR3 sequences. These receptors' targets are unknown. Sequenced: naive CXCR3+ CD8+ T cells from blood. The subset is: CD45RO-CCR7+CD27+CD95- naive CD8+ T cells expressing CXCR3 (TNR3+). These receptors were obtained from a human donor in good health. Some clones in this sample may be carry-over from other donors' samples.

The chain has TRBV2 and TRBJ2-2; the TCRdb call, TRBD2, lacks DNA for checking. The V gene's germline CDR1 is SNHLY and CDR2 FYNNEI. CDR3 length: 16 residues. CDR3 amino acids: CASRDGTSGRAGELFF.

The chain has TRBV27 and TRBJ1-2; TCRdb proposes TRBD1, but this gene call is untestable without DNA. The CDR3 is 15 residues long. Germline assignment: CDR1 MNHEY and CDR2 SMNVEV (reference sequence). This CDR3 reads CASRSLPGGGYGYTF.

The V and J genes are TRBV12-3 or TRBV12-4 and TRBJ1-1; TCRdb proposes TRBD1, but this gene call is untestable without DNA. The CDR3 runs to 15 residues. The CDR3 reads CASRQGTGANTEALF.

This sequence joins TRBV21-1 and TRBJ2-2. TRBV21-1 is annotated as a pseudogene. The CDR3 spans 18 residues. The CDR3 here is CASSKEHVRAGDTGELFF.

The chain recombines TRBV7-9 with TRBJ2-5; as DNA is missing, the TRBD1 call by TCRdb cannot be tested. The CDR3 totals 14 residues. The germline gives CDR1 SEHNR, CDR2 FQNEAQ (reference sequence). CDR3 amino acids: CASSPRRDPETQYF.

The rearrangement links TRBV28 to TRBJ2-5; without DNA, the TCRdb call of TRBD1 cannot be checked. The length of the CDR3 is 15 residues. Germline lookup yields CDR1 MDHEN and CDR2 SYDVKM. CDR3 amino acids: CASSFLGQGWETQYF.

The chain couples TRBV6-6 to TRBJ2-3; the D call from TCRdb, TRBD1, cannot be confirmed without DNA. The CDR3 extends over 13 amino acids. Germline lookup yields CDR1 MNHNY and CDR2 SVGAGI (reference sequence). Here the CDR3 reads CASDRGSADTQYF.

The rearrangement joins TRBV28 to TRBJ2-1; TCRdb returns TRBD2, unconfirmable since there is no DNA. The germline CDR1 and CDR2 sequences are MDHEN and SYDVKM. The CDR3 contains 15 residues. The CDR3 region is CASSILAGGTNEQFF.

The chain combines TRBV18 with TRBJ1-2. The germline gives CDR1 KGHSH, CDR2 LQKENI. The CDR3 spans 13 residues. CDR3 protein: CASSPQDDYGYTF. Complete variable domain (other parts from reference TRBV18 and TRBJ1-2): NAGVMQNPRHLVRRRGQEARLRCSPMKGHSHVYWYRQLPEEGLKFMVYLQKENIIDESGMPKERFSAEFPKEGPSILRIQQVVRGDSAAYFCASSPQDDYGYTFGSGTRLTVV.

The chain employs TRBV2 and TRBJ2-5; absent DNA, TCRdb's TRBD2 call cannot be checked. The length of the CDR3 is 15 residues. CDR1 and CDR2 (germline): SNHLY, FYNNEI. This CDR3 reads CASSAGLAYQETQYF. The full variable domain, completed using reference TRBV2 and TRBJ2-5, is EPEVTQTPSHQVTQMGQEVILRCVPISNHLYFYWYRQILGQKVEFLVSFYNNEISEKSEIFDDQFSVERPDGSNFTLKIRSTKLEDSAMYFCASSAGLAYQETQYFGPGTRLLVL.

The chain joins TRBV29-1 to TRBJ2-7; without DNA, the TCRdb call of TRBD2 cannot be checked. There are 13 residues in the CDR3. CDR1 and CDR2 (germline): SQVTM, ANQGSEA. The CDR3 is CSAVTSGSYEQYF.

The chain joins TRBV11-2 to TRBJ2-7; the TCRdb call, TRBD2, lacks DNA for checking. CDR1 SGHAT and CDR2 FQNNGV come from the germline V gene. This CDR3 has 14 residues. The CDR3 sequence is CASSFREVYYEQYF.

The J gene is TRBJ2-1, the V gene TRBV7-8; TCRdb picks TRBD2, but there is no DNA to check that call. This CDR3 region has 13 residues. Per the germline V gene, CDR1 is SGHVS and CDR2 is FQNEAQ. CDR3 residues: CASSRGVYNEQFF. The whole variable domain, filled in from reference TRBV7-8 and TRBJ2-1, reads GAGVSQSPRYKVAKRGQDVALRCDPISGHVSLFWYQQALGQGPEFLTYFQNEAQLDKSGLPSDRFFAERPEGSVSTLKIQRTQQEDSAVYLCASSRGVYNEQFFGPGTRLTVL.

The rearrangement uses TRBV29-1 and TRBJ2-1. The germline V gene has CDR1 SQVTM and CDR2 ANQGSEA. The CDR3 contains 12 residues. This CDR3 reads CSVYGRPDEQFF.